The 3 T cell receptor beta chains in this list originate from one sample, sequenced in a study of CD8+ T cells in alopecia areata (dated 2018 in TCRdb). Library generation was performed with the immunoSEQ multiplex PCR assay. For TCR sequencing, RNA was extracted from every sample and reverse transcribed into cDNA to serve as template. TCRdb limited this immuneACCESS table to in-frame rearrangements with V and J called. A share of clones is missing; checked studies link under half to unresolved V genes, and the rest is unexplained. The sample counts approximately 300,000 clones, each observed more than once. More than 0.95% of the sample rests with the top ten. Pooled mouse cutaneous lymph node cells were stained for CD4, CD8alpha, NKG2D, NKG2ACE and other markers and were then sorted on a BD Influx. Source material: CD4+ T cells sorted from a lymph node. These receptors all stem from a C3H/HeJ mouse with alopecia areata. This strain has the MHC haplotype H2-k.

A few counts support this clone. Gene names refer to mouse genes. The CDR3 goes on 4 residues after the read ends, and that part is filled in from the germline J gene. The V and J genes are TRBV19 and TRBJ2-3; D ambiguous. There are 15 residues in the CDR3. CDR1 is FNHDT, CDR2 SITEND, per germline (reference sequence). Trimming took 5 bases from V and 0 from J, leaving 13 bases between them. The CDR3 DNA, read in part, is TGTGCCAGCAGACCCTCTGGAACTAGTGCAGAA. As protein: CASRPSGTSAE. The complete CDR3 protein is CASRPSGTSAETLYF. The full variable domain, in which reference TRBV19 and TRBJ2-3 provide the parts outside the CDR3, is GGIITQTPKFLIGQEGQKLTLKCQQNFNHDTMYWYRQDSGKGLRLIYYSITENDLQKGDLSEGYDASREKKSSFSLTVTSAQKNEMAVFLCASRPSGTSAETLYFGSGTRLTVL.

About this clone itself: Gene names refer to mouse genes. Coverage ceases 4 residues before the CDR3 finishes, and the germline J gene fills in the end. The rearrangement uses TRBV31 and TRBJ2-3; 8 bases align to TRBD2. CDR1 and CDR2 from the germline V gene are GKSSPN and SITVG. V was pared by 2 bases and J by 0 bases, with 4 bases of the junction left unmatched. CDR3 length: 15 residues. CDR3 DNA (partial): TGTGCCTGGAGTTCTGGGGGGTCTAGTGCAGAA. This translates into CAWSSGGSSAE. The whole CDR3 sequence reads CAWSSGGSSAETLYF.

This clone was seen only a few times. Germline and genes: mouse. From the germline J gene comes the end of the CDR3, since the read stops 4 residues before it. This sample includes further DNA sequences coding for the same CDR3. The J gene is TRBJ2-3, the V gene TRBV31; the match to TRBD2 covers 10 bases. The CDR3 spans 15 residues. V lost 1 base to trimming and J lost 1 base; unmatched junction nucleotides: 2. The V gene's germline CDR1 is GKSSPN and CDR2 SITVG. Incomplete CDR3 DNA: TGTGCCTGGAGTCGGACTGGGGGCGGTGCAGAA. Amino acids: CAWSRTGGGAE. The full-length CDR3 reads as CAWSRTGGGAETLYF.